The 12 T cell receptor beta chains below were found in one sample sequenced in a study of CD8+ T cells in alopecia areata. cDNA prepared by RNA extraction and subsequent reverse transcription served as the template for sequencing. Only in-frame clones appear in the TCRdb table, and some are missing; sequencing was by immunoSEQ multiplex PCR. The table has some 80,000 clones, around 61% seen once; the top ten hold 23%. The treatment is: oral pan-JAK inhibitor, 5-10 mg twice daily. The starting material was CD8+ T cells sorted from blood, obtained at week 24, from a patient treated with tofacitinib. These receptors were obtained from a human donor with alopecia areata.

This clone has only a few counts. CDR3 sequence reads: CASSSNPTGKGGGYGYTF. The CDR3 DNA sequence: TGTGCCAGCAGCTCTAATCCGACAGGGAAAGGAGGGGGCTATGGCTACACCTTC. This chain uses TRBV7-9 with TRBJ1-2, with 7 bases that match TRBD1. The CDR3 has 18 residues. The J segment lost 4 bases and the V segment lost 4 bases, leaving 18 bases of the junction unmatched. Germline loops: CDR1 SEHNR, CDR2 FQNEAQ (reference sequence).

This clone was seen ten or more times. The genes are TRBV9 and TRBJ1-5; D is perhaps TRBD1 (6 bases). V was trimmed by 3 bases and J by 1 base, leaving 8 bases between them. The CDR3 spans 14 residues. The germline V gene has CDR1 SGDLS and CDR2 YYNGEE. The CDR3 spells CASSAGVSNQPQHF. DNA of the CDR3: TGTGCCAGCAGCGCAGGGGTGAGCAATCAGCCCCAGCATTTT. Looking up the rest from reference TRBV9 and TRBJ1-5 gives the full variable domain: DSGVTQTPKHLITATGQRVTLRCSPRSGDLSVYWYQQSLDQGLQFLIQYYNGEERAKGNILERFSAQQFPDLHSELNLSSLELGDSALYFCASSAGVSNQPQHFGDGTRLSIL.

The V and J genes are TRBV7-9 and TRBJ1-2; 7 nucleotides match TRBD1. This CDR3 is built from 14 residues. V lost 1 base and J lost 6; bases outside the gene matches: 5. Germline-derived CDR1 and CDR2 are SEHNR and FQNEAQ (reference sequence). CDR3 in DNA: TGTGCCAGCAGCTTAGAAACAGGGGAGAATGGCTACACCTTC. This codes for CASSLETGENGYTF.

This chain connects TRBV4-1 to TRBJ1-1; maybe TRBD1 (6 bases). This CDR3 contains 16 residues. The germline CDR1 and CDR2 sequences are MGHRA and YSYEKL. V lost 4 bases and J lost 0, with 15 bases in between. CDR3 sequence: CASSRGTHIMNTEAFF. CDR3 DNA sequence: TGCGCCAGCAGCCGGGGGACACACATTATGAACACTGAAGCTTTCTTT.

This rearrangement joins TRBV15 to TRBJ1-4; D is unclear. Trimming shortened V by 3 bases and J by 0 bases, and 11 bases separated the two germline ends. This CDR3 comprises 16 residues. Germline V lookup: CDR1 LNHNV, CDR2 YYDKDF (reference sequence). CDR3 bases: TGTGCCACCAGCAGCGAGGACCTATCAACTAATGAAAAACTGTTTTTT. Protein product: CATSSEDLSTNEKLFF.

In its sample, this clone was seen a few times. The CDR3 region is CASSLGGGWDEQYF. DNA for the CDR3: TGTGCCAGCAGCTTGGGCGGGGGCTGGGACGAGCAGTACTTC. The J gene is TRBJ2-7, the V gene TRBV11-2; TRBD2 might be the D (7 bases). This CDR3 has 14 amino acids. V was pared by 3 bases and J by 5 bases, with 14 bases between. CDR1 is SGHAT and CDR2 is FQNNGV in the germline V gene.

This clone was seen only once. The chain combines TRBV2 with TRBJ2-5; 13 positions agree with TRBD2. This CDR3 contains 14 residues. CDR1 and CDR2 from the germline V gene are SNHLY and FYNNEI. The junction had 8 bases not matched to a gene; V was cut back by 10 bases and J by 6 bases. CDR3 residues: CATLGTSGDQTQYF. The CDR3 nucleotides read TGTGCCACCCTCGGGACTAGCGGGGATCAGACCCAGTACTTC.

This chain uses TRBV7-3 with TRBJ2-5; 7 bases match TRBD2. The V gene's germline CDR1 is SGHTA and CDR2 FQGTGA. The CDR3 totals 17 residues. V trimming: 5 bases; J trimming: 3 bases; junction bases outside the gene matches: 15. The CDR3 here is CASSPVGVAGPEETQYF. As DNA, the CDR3 is TGTGCCAGCAGCCCAGTGGGGGTAGCGGGCCCAGAAGAGACCCAGTACTTC.

The V and J genes are TRBV13 and TRBJ1-1; 7 bases are a match to TRBD1. The CDR3 extends over 14 amino acids. Germline loops: CDR1 PRHDT, CDR2 FYEKMQ (reference sequence). V was pared by 5 bases and J by 8 bases, with 11 bases of the junction left unmatched. CDR3 sequence: CASSPPFGQAEAFF. CDR3 bases: TGTGCCAGCAGCCCTCCTTTCGGACAGGCAGAAGCTTTCTTT.

The chain combines TRBV11-1 with TRBJ2-7; D not certain. Trimming took off 1 base at V and 7 bases at J, with 11 bases between the two ends. Germline values: CDR1 SGHAT, CDR2 FQDESV (reference sequence). This CDR3 is built from 13 residues. The CDR3 coding sequence is TGTGCCAGCAGCTTAGAGGGAATTCGGGAGCAGTACTTC. Amino acid sequence: CASSLEGIREQYF.

This clone has more than one count but fewer than ten. The chain is built from TRBV29-1 and TRBJ2-1; D ambiguous. The V end lost 3 bases, the J end lost 4 bases, and 16 bases lay between the germline ends. Germline values: CDR1 SQVTM, CDR2 ANQGSEA. The CDR3 consists of 15 residues. The CDR3 region is CSVEYPLRRYNEQFF. The CDR3 DNA reads TGCAGCGTTGAGTATCCCCTCCGAAGGTACAATGAGCAGTTCTTC.

In this sample, this clone turned up a few times. The gene calls are TRBV28 and TRBJ2-3; 7 nucleotides line up with TRBD2. CDR3 size: 19 residues. Germline V gene lookup returns CDR1 MDHEN and CDR2 SYDVKM. V lost 5 bases to trimming and J lost 0 bases; unmatched junction nucleotides: 17. The CDR3 loop is CASSLPGGGGPASTDTQYF. CDR3 DNA sequence: TGTGCCAGCAGTCTCCCGGGGGGTGGAGGACCGGCTAGCACAGATACGCAGTATTTT.